Sequencing of this T cell receptor beta chain was carried out in a study of cytotoxic CD8 clonotypes in ibrutinib-treated CLL. For the study at large: Response samples were obtained once patients had received a median 12 months of treatment, range 6 to 36.

Genomic DNA for TCR beta libraries, roughly 2 micrograms, came from cryopreserved PBMCs. Study observations and caveats: Clonality correlated strongly with circulating CD8+ T cells and exceeded age-matched healthy donors at baseline. At progression, clonality fell back toward baseline after rising at ibrutinib response.

Germline loops: CDR1 MNHNS, CDR2 SASEGT. Trimming took off 5 bases at V and 1 base at J, with 9 bases between the two ends. The CDR3 runs to 13 residues. This clone appeared a few times. Its specificity is unknown. TCRdb's table, derived via immunoSEQ multiplex PCR, lists solely in-frame clones and lacks some. This sample has approximately 320,000 clones, with 67% found just once. The sequences come from PBMCs, collected after 36 months of ibrutinib treatment. The rearrangement joins TRBV6-1 to TRBJ2-7; possibly TRBD1 for D (6 bases). The TCR sequence derives from a human donor with chronic lymphocytic leukemia. The CDR3 here is CASSLQGSYEQYF. The CDR3, as DNA: TGTGCCAGCAGTCTTCAGGGGTCCTACGAGCAGTACTTC.